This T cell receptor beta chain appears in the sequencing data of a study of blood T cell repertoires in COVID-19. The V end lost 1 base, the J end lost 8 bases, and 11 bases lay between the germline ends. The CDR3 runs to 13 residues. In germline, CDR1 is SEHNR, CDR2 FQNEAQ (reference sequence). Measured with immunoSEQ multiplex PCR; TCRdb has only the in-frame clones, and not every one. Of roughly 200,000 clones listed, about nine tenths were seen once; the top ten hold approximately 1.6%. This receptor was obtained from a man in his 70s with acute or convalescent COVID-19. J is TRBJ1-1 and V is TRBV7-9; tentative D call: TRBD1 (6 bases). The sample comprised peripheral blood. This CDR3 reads CASSLGGGSEAFF. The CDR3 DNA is TGTGCCAGCAGCTTAGGAGGGGGTTCCGAAGCTTTCTTT. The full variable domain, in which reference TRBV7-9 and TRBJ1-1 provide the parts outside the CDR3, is DTGVSQNPRHKITKRGQNVTFRCDPISEHNRLYWYRQTLGQGPEFLTYFQNEAQLEKSRLLSDRFSAERPKGSFSTLEIQRTEQGDSAMYLCASSLGGGSEAFFGQGTRLTVV.